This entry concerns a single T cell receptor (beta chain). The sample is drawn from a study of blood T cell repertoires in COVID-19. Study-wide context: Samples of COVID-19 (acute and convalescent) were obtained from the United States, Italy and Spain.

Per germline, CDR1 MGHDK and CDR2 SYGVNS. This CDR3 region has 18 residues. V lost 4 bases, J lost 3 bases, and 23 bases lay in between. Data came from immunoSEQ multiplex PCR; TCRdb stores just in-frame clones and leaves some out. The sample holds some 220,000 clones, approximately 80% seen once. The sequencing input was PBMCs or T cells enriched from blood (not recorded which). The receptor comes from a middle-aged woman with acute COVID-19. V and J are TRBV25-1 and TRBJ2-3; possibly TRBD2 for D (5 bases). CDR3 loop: CASSVLPRAVRGTDTQYF. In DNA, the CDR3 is TGTGCCAGCAGTGTTCTCCCGAGAGCGGTAAGAGGAACAGATACGCAGTATTTT. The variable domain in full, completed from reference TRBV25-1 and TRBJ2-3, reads EADIYQTPRYLVIGTGKKITLECSQTMGHDKMYWYQQDPGMELHLIHYSYGVNSTEKGDLSSESTVSRIRTEHFPLTLESARPSHTSQYLCASSVLPRAVRGTDTQYFGPGTRLTVL.